Sequencing of this T cell receptor (beta chain) was carried out in a study of somatic mutations in cytotoxic T cells in rheumatoid arthritis (TCRdb year 2017). With regard to the full study: Peripheral blood (roughly 33 ml EDTA) was collected from patients immediately after diagnosis and before any treatment began. A FACSAria II or Sony SH800 was used to flow-sort some V beta antibody-stained T-cell populations at nearly 100% purity, and TCRB sequencing was also done on sorted V beta1+ cells. To characterize clonality, the study used TCRB deep sequencing while asking whether somatic mutations are carried by expanded CD8+ T-cell clones in newly diagnosed, untreated rheumatoid arthritis. The median ages of the patient and control groups were essentially identical. For some 68 rheumatoid arthritis patients and 20 healthy controls, TCRB deep sequencing was carried out.

Comment on this clone: Its binding antigen is unknown. Base quality data are lacking; no much larger clone is found one base away.

TCRB CDR3 sequencing used the immunoSEQ assay on genomic DNA. As for how the authors treated the data: Only a few patient CD8+ clones larger than 1% matched published virus-specific TCRB sequences when compared against them. The analyses included only productive TCRB rearrangements. Defining a clone by its unique TCRB CDR3 sequence, the study calculated clonality as a productive clonality index derived from Shannon entropy. The template counts of each clone relative to the total templates per sample were used to calculate repertoire overlap between two samples. V-gene usage measured by flow cytometry correlated with TCRB sequencing V-gene usage, with a Spearman r of roughly 0.67. TCRdb carries this immuneACCESS record with in-frame sequences only. Its versions omit some clonotypes, under half of them owing to an unresolved V gene in the studies checked, with the rest unexplained. V, J and clone size reflect that table, while D and trimming were determined from the DNA. This sample comprises 3,000 to 4,500 clones, roughly 72% of them detected only once. The ten biggest clones cover around a quarter of the sample.

Points the paper makes about the study in general: CD8+ T-cell clonality did not differ significantly between rheumatoid arthritis patients and age-matched healthy controls. The expanded CD8+ clones had unknown antigen targets, and not appearing in virus-specific databases did not rule out that they were virus-specific. The slight TRBV07 underrepresentation in patients was not adjusted for multiple comparisons. In patients, CD8+ clonality rose with age (Spearman r ≈ 0.49), which was not the case in healthy controls. The largest CD8+ clone made up more than 20% of CD8+ cells in about an eighth of the 65 patients, and blood and synovial fluid shared several identical CD8+ TCRB sequences.

The CDR3 spans 17 residues, from the cysteine through the phenylalanine. Of the read, only the CDR3 DNA is kept; its 51 bases are in frame from base 1. The V and J ends are trimmed by 1 base and 2 bases, leaving 15 bases between them. CDR1 and CDR2, looked up from the germline V gene (reference sequence), are SGHAT and FQDESV. Positive magnetic bead selection on an AutoMACS was used to isolate CD4+ and CD8+ cells, with flow cytometry used to check purity. A TCR V beta antibody panel was used in flow cytometry to screen first for clonal expansions, which were then characterized by TCRB deep sequencing of sorted CD8+ fractions. Peripheral blood mononuclear cells were obtained using density gradient separation with Ficoll-Paque PLUS. Nucleospin Tissue or Tissue XS kits were used to extract DNA from CD4-enriched, CD8-enriched or PBMC samples, and a Qubit 2.0 fluorometer was used for quantification.

The V and J segments used are TRBV11-1 and TRBJ2-1; TRBD1 is possibly the D segment (6 matching bases). Sequenced material: CD8+ T cells sorted from blood. The TCR comes from an adult with rheumatoid arthritis. Read as DNA, the sequence is TGTGCCAGCAGCTTAGTAGCCCAGGGGATCGCCTACAATGAGCAGTTCTTC. The translation is CASSLVAQGIAYNEQFF. The variable domain in full, with residues beyond the CDR3 obtained from the reference TRBV11-1 and TRBJ2-1 genes, is EAEVAQSPRYKITEKSQAVAFWCDPISGHATLYWYRQILGQGPELLVQFQDESVVDDSQLPKDRFSAERLKGVDSTLKIQPAELGDSAMYLCASSLVAQGIAYNEQFFGPGTRLTVL.